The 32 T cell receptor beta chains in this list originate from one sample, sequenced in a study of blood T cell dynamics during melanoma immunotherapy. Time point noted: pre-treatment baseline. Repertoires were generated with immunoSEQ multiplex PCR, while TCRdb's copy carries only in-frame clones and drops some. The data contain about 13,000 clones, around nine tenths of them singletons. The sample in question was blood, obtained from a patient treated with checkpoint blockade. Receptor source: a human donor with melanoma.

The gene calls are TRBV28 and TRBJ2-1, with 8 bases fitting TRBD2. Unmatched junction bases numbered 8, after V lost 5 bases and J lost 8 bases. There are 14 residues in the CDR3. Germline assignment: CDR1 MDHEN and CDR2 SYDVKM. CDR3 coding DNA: TGTGCCAGCAGTCATGGGACTAGTAGGTATGAGCAGTTCTTC. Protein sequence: CASSHGTSRYEQFF.

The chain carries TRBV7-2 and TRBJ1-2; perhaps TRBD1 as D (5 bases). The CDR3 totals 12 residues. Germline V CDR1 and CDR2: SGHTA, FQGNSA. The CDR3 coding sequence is TGTGCAGCCCGAGGGGTGTACTATGGCTACACCTTC. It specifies CAARGVYYGYTF.

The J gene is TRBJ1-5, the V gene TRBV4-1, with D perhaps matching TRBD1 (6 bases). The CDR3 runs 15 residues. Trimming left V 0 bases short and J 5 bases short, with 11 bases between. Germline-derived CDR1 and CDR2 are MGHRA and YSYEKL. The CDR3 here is CASSQDWGAYQPQHF. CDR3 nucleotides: TGCGCCAGCAGCCAAGATTGGGGGGCTTATCAGCCCCAGCATTTT.

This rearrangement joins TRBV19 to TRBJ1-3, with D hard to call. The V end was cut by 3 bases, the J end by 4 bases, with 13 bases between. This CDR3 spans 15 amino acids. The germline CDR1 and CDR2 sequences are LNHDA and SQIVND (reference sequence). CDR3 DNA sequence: TGTGCCAGTAGTATCGGGCGCCGGGGAGGAAACACCATATATTTT. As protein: CASSIGRRGGNTIYF. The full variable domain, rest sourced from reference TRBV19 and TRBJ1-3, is DGGITQSPKYLFRKEGQNVTLSCEQNLNHDAMYWYRQDPGQGLRLIYYSQIVNDFQKGDIAEGYSVSREKKESFPLTVTSAQKNPTAFYLCASSIGRRGGNTIYFGEGSWLTVV.

The CDR3: CASSLQGIGMNTEAFF. The CDR3 coding sequence is TGCGCCAGCAGCTTGCAGGGAATAGGAATGAACACTGAAGCTTTCTTT. The chain carries TRBV5-1 and TRBJ1-1; perhaps TRBD1 as D (5 bases). V was clipped by 1 base and J by 0 bases, with 13 bases between them. CDR3 length equals 16 residues. Germline values: CDR1 SGHRS, CDR2 YFSETQ.

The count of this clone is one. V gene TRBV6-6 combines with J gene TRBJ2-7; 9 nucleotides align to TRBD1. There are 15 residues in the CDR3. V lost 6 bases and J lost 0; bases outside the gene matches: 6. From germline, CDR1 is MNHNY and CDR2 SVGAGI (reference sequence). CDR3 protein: CASSSGQGSSYEQYF. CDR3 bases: TGTGCCAGCAGCTCTGGACAGGGGAGCTCCTACGAGCAGTACTTC.

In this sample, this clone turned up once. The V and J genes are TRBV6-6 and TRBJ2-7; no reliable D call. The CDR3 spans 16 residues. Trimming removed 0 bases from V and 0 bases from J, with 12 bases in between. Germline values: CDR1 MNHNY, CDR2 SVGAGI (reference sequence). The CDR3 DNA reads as TGTGCCAGCAGTTACTCGGGTCGGGCCAGCTCCTACGAGCAGTACTTC. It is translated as CASSYSGRASSYEQYF.

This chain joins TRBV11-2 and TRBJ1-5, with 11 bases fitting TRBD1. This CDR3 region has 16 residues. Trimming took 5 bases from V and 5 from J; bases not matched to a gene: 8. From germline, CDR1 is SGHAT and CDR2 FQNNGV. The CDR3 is CASSVGTGGSYQPQHF. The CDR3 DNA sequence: TGTGCCAGCAGCGTGGGGACAGGGGGTTCATATCAGCCCCAGCATTTT.

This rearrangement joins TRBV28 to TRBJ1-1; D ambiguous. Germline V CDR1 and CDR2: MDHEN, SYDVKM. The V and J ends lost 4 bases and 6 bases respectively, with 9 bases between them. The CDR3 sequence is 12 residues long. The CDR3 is CASSSLGAEAFF. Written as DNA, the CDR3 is TGTGCCAGCAGTTCCCTGGGCGCTGAAGCTTTCTTT.

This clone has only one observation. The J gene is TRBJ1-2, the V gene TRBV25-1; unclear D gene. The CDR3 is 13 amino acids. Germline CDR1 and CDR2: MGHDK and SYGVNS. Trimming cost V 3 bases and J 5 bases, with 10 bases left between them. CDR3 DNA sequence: TGTGCCAGCAGTGAGTCCCAGCGATATGGCTACACCTTC. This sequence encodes CASSESQRYGYTF.

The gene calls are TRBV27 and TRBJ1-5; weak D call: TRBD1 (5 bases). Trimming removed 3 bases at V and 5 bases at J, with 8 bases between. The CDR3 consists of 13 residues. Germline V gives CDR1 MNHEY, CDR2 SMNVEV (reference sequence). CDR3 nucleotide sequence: TGTGCCAGCAGTTTTTCAGGGCATCAGCCCCAGCATTTT. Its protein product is CASSFSGHQPQHF.

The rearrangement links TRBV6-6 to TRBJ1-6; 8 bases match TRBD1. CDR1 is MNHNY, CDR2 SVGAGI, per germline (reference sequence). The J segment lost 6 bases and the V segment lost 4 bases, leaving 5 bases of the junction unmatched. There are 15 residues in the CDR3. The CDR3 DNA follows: TGTGCCAGCAGTTCGTCAGGGGGCGTTAATTCACCCCTCCACTTT. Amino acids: CASSSSGGVNSPLHF.

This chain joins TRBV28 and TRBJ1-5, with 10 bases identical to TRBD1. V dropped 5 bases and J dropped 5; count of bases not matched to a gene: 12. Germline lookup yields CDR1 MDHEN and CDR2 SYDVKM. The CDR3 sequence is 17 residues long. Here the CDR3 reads CASSPLWTGGTYQPQHF. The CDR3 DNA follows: TGTGCCAGCAGTCCACTCTGGACAGGGGGGACTTATCAGCCCCAGCATTTT.

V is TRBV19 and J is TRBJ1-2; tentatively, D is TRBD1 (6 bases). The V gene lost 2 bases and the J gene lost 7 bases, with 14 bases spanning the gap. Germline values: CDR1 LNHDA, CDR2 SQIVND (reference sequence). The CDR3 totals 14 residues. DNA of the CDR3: TGTGCCAGTAGTATACTACAGGGAGGAAGTGGCTACACCTTC. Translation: CASSILQGGSGYTF.

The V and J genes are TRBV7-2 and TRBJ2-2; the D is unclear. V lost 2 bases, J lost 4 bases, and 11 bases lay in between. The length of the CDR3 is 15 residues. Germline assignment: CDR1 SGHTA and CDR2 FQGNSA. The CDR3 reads CASSLSAGGTGELFF. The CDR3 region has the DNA TGTGCCAGCAGCTTAAGCGCCGGTGGCACCGGGGAGCTGTTTTTT.

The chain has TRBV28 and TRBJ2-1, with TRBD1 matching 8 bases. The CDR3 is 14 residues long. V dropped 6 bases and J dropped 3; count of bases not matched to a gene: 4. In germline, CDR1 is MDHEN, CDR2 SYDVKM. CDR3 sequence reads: CASRRTGSYNEQFF. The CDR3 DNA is TGTGCCAGCAGACGGACAGGGAGCTACAATGAGCAGTTCTTC.

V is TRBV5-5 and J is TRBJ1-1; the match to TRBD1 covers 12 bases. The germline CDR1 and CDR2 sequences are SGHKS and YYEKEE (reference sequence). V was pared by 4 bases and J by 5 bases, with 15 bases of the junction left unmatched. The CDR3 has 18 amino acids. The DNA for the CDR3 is TGTGCCAGCAGCCTGACCGGGACAGGGGGCGCAAGGGGGACTGAAGCTTTCTTT. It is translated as CASSLTGTGGARGTEAFF.

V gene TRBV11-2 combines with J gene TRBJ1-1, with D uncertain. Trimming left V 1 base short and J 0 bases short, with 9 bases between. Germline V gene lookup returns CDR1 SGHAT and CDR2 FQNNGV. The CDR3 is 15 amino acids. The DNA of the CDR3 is TGTGCCAGCAGCTTAGGTCAGACCTTGAACACTGAAGCTTTCTTT. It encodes CASSLGQTLNTEAFF.

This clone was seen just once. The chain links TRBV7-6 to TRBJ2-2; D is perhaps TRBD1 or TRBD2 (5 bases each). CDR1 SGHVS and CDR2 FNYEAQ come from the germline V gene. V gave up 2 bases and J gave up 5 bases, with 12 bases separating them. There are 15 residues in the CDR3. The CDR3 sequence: CASSLQGRGTGELFF. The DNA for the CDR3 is TGTGCCAGCAGCTTACAGGGACGGGGTACCGGGGAGCTGTTTTTT.

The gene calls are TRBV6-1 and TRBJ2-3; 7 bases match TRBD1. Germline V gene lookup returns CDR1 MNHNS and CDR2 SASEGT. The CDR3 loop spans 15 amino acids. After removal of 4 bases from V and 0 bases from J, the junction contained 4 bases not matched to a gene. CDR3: CASSARTGSTDTQYF. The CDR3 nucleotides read TGTGCCAGCAGTGCTAGGACAGGTAGCACAGATACGCAGTATTTT.

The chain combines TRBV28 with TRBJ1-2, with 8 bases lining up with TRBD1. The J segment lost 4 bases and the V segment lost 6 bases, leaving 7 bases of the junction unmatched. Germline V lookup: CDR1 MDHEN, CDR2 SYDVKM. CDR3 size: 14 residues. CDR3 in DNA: TGTGCCAGCAGCTCATTTGACAGGGGCTATGGCTACACCTTC. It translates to CASSSFDRGYGYTF.

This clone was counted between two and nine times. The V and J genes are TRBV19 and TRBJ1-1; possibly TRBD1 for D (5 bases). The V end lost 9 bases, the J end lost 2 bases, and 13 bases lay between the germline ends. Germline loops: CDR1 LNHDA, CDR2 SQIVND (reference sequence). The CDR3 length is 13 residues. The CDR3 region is CASQDRLNTEAFF. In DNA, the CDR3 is TGTGCCAGCCAAGACAGACTTAACACTGAAGCTTTCTTT.

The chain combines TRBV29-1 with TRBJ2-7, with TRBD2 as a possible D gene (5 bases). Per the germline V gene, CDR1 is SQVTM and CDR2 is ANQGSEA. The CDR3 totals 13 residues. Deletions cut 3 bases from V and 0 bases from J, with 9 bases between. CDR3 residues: CSVDTGSSYEQYF. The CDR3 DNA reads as TGCAGCGTTGACACGGGGAGCTCCTACGAGCAGTACTTC.

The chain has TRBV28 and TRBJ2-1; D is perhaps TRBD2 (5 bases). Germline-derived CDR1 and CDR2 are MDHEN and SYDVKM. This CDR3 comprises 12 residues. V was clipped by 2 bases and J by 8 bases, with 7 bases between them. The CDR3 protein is CASSLASYEQFF. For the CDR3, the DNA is TGTGCCAGCAGTTTAGCTAGCTATGAGCAGTTCTTC.

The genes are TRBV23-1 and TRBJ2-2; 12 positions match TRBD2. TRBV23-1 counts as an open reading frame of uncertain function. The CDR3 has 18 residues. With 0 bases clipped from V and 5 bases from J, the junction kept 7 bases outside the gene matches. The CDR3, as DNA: TGCGCCAGCAGTCAATCGAGGCCTAGCGGGAGGGTTACCGGGGAGCTGTTTTTT. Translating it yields CASSQSRPSGRVTGELFF.

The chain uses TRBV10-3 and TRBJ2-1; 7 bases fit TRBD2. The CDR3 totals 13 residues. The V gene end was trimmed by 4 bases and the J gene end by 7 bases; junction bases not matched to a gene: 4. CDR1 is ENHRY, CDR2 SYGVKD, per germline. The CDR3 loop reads CAISGSRENEQFF. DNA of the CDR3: TGTGCCATCAGTGGGTCGCGGGAGAATGAGCAGTTCTTC.

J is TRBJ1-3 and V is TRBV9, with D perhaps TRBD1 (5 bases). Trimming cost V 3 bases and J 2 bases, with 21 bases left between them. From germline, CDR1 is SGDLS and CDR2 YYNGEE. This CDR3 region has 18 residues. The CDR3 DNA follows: TGTGCCAGCAGCGCTCCCGGAGATACACAGGTCCCTGGAAACACCATATATTTT. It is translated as CASSAPGDTQVPGNTIYF.

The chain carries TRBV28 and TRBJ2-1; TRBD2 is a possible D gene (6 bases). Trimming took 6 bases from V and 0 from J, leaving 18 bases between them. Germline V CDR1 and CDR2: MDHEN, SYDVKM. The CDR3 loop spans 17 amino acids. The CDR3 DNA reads TGTGCCAGCAGCTCCCTCTTAGCGGTTAACTCCTACAATGAGCAGTTCTTC. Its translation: CASSSLLAVNSYNEQFF.

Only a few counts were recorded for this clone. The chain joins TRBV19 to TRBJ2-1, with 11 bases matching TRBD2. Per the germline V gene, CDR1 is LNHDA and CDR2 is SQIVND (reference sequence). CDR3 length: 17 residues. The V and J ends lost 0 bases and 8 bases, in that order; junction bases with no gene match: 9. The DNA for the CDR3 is TGTGCCAGTAGTATAGACCCGACTAGCGGGATCGTCGATGAGCAGTTCTTC. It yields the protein CASSIDPTSGIVDEQFF.

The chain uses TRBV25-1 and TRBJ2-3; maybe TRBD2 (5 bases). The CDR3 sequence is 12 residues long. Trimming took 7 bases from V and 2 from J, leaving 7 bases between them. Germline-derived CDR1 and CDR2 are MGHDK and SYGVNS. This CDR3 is CASTGFTDTQYF. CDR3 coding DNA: TGTGCCAGCACGGGATTCACAGATACGCAGTATTTT.

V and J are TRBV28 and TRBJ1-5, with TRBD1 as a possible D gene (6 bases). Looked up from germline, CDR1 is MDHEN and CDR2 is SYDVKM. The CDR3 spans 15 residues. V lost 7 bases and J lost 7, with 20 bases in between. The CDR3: CASISRGAGRQPQHF. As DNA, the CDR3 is TGTGCCAGCATCTCGAGGGGGGCGGGTCGGCAGCCCCAGCATTTT.

The CDR3: CASRKGGGATDEQFF. As DNA, the CDR3 is TGTGCCAGCAGGAAGGGTGGGGGGGCTACGGATGAGCAGTTCTTC. The J gene is TRBJ2-1, the V gene TRBV6-5; maybe TRBD2 (7 bases). V was cut by 6 bases and J by 8 bases, with 20 bases left in between. CDR3 length equals 15 residues. Per the germline V gene, CDR1 is MNHEY and CDR2 is SVGAGI.